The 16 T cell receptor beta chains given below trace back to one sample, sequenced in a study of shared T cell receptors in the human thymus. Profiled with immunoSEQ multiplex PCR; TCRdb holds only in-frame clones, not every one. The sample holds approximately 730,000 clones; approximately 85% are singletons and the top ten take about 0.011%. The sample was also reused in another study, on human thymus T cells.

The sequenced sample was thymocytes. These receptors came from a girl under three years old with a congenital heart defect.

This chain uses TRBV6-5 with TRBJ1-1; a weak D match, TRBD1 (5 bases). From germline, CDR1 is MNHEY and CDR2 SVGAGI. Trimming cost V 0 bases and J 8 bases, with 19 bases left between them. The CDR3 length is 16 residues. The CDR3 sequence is CASSYSSRARGGEAFF. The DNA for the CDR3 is TGTGCCAGCAGTTACTCGTCCCGGGCACGCGGGGGGGAAGCTTTCTTT.

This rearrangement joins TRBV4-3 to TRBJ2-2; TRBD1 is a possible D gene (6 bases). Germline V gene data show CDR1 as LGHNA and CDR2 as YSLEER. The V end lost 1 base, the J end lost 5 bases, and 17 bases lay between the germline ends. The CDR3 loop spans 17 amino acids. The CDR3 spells CASSQGRTESPTGELFF. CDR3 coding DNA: TGCGCCAGCAGCCAAGGCCGGACAGAGTCACCTACCGGGGAGCTGTTTTTT.

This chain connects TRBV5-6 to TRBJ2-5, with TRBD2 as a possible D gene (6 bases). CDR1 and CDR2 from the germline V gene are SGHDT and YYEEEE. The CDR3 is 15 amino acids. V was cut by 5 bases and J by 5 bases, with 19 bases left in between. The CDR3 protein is CASRGGAARGETQYF. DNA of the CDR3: TGTGCCAGCAGGGGCGGGGCGGCCCGAGGGGAGACCCAGTACTTC.

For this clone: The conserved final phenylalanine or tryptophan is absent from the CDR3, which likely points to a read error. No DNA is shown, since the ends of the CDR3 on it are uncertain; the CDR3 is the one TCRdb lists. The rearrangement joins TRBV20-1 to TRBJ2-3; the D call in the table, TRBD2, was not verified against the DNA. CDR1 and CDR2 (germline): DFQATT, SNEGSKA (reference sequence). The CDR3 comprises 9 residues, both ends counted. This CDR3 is CSANGGDFS.

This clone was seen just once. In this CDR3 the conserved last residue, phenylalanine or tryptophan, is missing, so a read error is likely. CDR3 nucleotide sequence: TGTGCCAGCACGTTTGACACTGAAGCTTTCCTT. The encoded protein is CASTFDTEAFL. J is TRBJ1-1 and V is TRBV6-1; D is uncertain. The germline gives CDR1 MNHNS, CDR2 SASEGT. V was clipped by 7 bases and J by 3 bases, with 6 bases between them. There are 11 residues in the CDR3.

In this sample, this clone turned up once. CDR3 residues: CASSYHFLPSYEQYF. DNA of the CDR3: TGTGCCAGCAGTTACCACTTCCTACCCTCCTACGAGCAGTACTTC. This chain joins TRBV6-5 and TRBJ2-7; D not resolved. CDR3 length: 15 amino acids. Germline-derived CDR1 and CDR2 are MNHEY and SVGAGI. V dropped 2 bases and J dropped 0 bases, with 11 bases sitting between them.

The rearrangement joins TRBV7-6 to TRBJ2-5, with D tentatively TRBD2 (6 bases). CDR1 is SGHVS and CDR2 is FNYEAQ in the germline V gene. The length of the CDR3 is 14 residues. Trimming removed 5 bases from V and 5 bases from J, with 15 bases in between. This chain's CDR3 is CASSPYSGGETQYF. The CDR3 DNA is TGTGCCAGCAGCCCCTACTCCGGAGGGGAGACCCAGTACTTC.

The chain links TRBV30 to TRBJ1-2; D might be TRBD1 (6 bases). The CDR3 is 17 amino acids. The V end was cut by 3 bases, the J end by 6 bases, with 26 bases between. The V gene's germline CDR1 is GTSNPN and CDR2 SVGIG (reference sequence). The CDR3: CAWREDRGRYWKDGYTF. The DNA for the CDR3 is TGTGCCTGGAGGGAGGACAGAGGCCGATATTGGAAGGATGGCTACACCTTC.

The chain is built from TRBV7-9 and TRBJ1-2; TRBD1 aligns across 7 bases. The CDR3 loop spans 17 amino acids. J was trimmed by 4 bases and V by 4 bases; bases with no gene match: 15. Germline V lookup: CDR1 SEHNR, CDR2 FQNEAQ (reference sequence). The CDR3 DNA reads TGTGCCAGCAGCTACGCCAACGGAGACAGGGAGAGCTATGGCTACACCTTC. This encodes CASSYANGDRESYGYTF.

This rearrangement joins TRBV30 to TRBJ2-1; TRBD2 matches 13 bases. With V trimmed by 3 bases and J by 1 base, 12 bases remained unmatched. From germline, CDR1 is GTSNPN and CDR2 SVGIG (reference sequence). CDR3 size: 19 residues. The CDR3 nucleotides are TGTGCCTGGAGGCGCCGTCAGACTAGCGGGGGGTATTCCTACAATGAGCAGTTCTTC. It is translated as CAWRRRQTSGGYSYNEQFF.

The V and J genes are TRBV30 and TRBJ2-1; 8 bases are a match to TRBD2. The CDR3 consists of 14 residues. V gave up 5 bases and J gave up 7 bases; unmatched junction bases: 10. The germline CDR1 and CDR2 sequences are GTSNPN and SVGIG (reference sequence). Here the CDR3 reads CAWLLAGGGNEQFF. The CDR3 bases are TGTGCCTGGTTACTCGCGGGGGGTGGGAATGAGCAGTTCTTC.

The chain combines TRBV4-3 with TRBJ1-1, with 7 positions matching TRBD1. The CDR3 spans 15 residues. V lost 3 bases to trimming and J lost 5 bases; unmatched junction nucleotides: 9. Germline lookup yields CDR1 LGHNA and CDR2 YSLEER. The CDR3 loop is CASSHHRQGNTEAFF. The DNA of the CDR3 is TGCGCCAGCAGCCACCACCGACAGGGAAATACTGAAGCTTTCTTT.

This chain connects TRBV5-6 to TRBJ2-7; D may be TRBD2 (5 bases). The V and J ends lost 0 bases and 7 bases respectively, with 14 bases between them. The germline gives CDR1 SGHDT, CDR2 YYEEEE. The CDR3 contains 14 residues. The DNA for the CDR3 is TGTGCCAGCAGCTTGGCGGGGAACTCCCTGGAGCAGTACTTC. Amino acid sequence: CASSLAGNSLEQYF.

The CDR3 DNA follows: TGTGCCAGCAGTTTAGTTAAGGGGGTGGACTATGGCTACACCTTC. Its translation is CASSLVKGVDYGYTF. The chain joins TRBV27 to TRBJ1-2; D might be TRBD1 (6 bases). The V and J ends lost 2 bases and 3 bases respectively, with 13 bases between them. This CDR3 comprises 15 residues. Germline CDR1 and CDR2: MNHEY and SMNVEV (reference sequence).

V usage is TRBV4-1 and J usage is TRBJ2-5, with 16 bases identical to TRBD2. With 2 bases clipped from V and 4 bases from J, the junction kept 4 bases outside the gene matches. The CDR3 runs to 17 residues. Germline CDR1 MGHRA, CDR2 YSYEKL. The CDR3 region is CASSQRGLAGGAETQYF. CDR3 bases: TGCGCCAGCAGCCAACGGGGACTAGCGGGGGGGGCAGAGACCCAGTACTTC.

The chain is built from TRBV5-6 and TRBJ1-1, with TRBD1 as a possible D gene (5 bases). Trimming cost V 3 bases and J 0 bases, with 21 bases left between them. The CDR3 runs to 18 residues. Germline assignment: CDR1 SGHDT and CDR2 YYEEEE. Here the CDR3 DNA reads TGTGCCAGCAGCTGGGGCCAGGGTGAAGATCACCTGAACACTGAAGCTTTCTTT. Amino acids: CASSWGQGEDHLNTEAFF.